Below, 21 T cell receptor beta chains from the same sample are listed, as sequenced in a study of T cells after yellow fever vaccination. TCRdb used MiXCR to reprocess the 5' RACE reads, holding one entry per CDR3 protein. The sample has about 360,000 distinct CDR3 sequences; 6.2% are singletons. Sequenced material: PBMCs, taken 5 days after the yellow fever booster vaccination. These receptors were obtained from a man in his thirties or forties who received the YFV17D yellow fever vaccine.

This clonotype occurred many times. J is TRBJ2-7 and V is TRBV7-2; D call uncertain. Germline V gene data show CDR1 as SGHTA and CDR2 as FQGNSA. Trimming stripped 4 bases from V and 0 bases from J, with 4 bases between. The CDR3 runs to 12 residues. CDR3 sequence (DNA): TGTGCCAGCAGCTCTTTCTCCTACGAGCAGTACTTC. Protein: CASSSFSYEQYF.

The table lists this clonotype with many counts. V usage is TRBV5-1 and J usage is TRBJ2-7, with D maybe TRBD2 (6 bases). CDR3 length: 14 residues. The germline gives CDR1 SGHRS, CDR2 YFSETQ. Deletions cut 0 bases from V and 5 bases from J, with 12 bases between. This CDR3 reads CASSLGPGGDEQYF. The DNA of the CDR3 is TGCGCCAGCAGCTTGGGGCCCGGGGGAGACGAGCAGTACTTC.

This clonotype was counted at least ten times. The genes are TRBV18 and TRBJ1-1; D unresolved. This CDR3 has 12 amino acids. V was pared by 3 bases and J by 6 bases, with 8 bases between. Looked up from germline, CDR1 is KGHSH and CDR2 is LQKENI. The CDR3 DNA sequence: TGTGCCAGCTCACCGGGAAAACCTGAAGCTTTCTTT. This encodes CASSPGKPEAFF.

The V call is TRBV7-3, the J call TRBJ1-5; possibly TRBD1 for D (6 bases). Looked up from germline, CDR1 is SGHTA and CDR2 is FQGTGA. With 1 base removed from V and 0 bases from J, the gap between germline ends came to 16 bases. The CDR3 covers 18 residues. CDR3 sequence reads: CASSLKVTGNISNQPQHF. The CDR3 nucleotides are TGTGCCAGCAGCTTAAAGGTGACAGGTAACATTAGCAATCAGCCCCAGCATTTT. Full variable domain (outside the CDR3, taken from reference TRBV7-3 and TRBJ1-5): GAGVSQTPSNKVTEKGKYVELRCDPISGHTALYWYRQSLGQGPEFLIYFQGTGAADDSGLPNDRFFAVRPEGSVSTLKIQRTERGDSAVYLCASSLKVTGNISNQPQHFGDGTRLSIL.

This chain links TRBV20-1 with TRBJ2-3, with D hard to call. Trimming stripped 0 bases from V and 0 bases from J, with 4 bases between. The CDR3 is 13 residues long. Germline CDR1 and CDR2: DFQATT and SNEGSKA (reference sequence). CDR3 sequence reads: CSAREPSTDTQYF. CDR3 nucleotides: TGCAGTGCTAGAGAGCCTAGCACAGATACGCAGTATTTT.

The sample holds a few counts of this clonotype. The chain recombines TRBV5-8 with TRBJ2-3, with 10 bases matching TRBD2. Trimming removed 4 bases from V and 6 bases from J; junction bases left unmatched: 11. Germline-derived CDR1 and CDR2 are SGHTS and YDEGEE. The CDR3 has 16 amino acids. CDR3 protein: CASSQGGGLASDTQYF. CDR3 nucleotides: TGTGCCAGCAGCCAAGGGGGGGGACTAGCGTCGGATACGCAGTATTTT.

There are many counts of this clonotype. The chain combines TRBV7-9 with TRBJ2-5; D call uncertain. The CDR3 sequence is 11 residues long. Germline V gives CDR1 SEHNR, CDR2 FQNEAQ (reference sequence). Trimming left V 4 bases short and J 3 bases short, with 3 bases between. The CDR3 DNA reads TGTGCCAGCAGCTCTGAAGAGACCCAGTACTTC. It translates to CASSSEETQYF.

Many counts were recorded for this clonotype. V gene TRBV7-6 combines with J gene TRBJ2-7; D is unclear. The CDR3 totals 13 residues. V was clipped by 1 base and J by 3 bases, with 7 bases between them. The germline gives CDR1 SGHVS, CDR2 FNYEAQ. The CDR3 DNA follows: TGTGCCAGCAGCTTAGATGGTTTCTACGAGCAGTACTTC. As protein: CASSLDGFYEQYF.

This clonotype was recorded at least ten times. The chain couples TRBV20-1 to TRBJ2-3; D ambiguous. The germline gives CDR1 DFQATT, CDR2 SNEGSKA (reference sequence). This CDR3 has 15 residues. The V end was cut by 6 bases, the J end by 0 bases, with 16 bases between. The CDR3 loop is CSADHQLISTDTQYF. CDR3 nucleotide sequence: TGCAGTGCGGACCATCAGTTGATTAGCACAGATACGCAGTATTTT.

The chain uses TRBV5-1 and TRBJ2-5; D is uncertain. This CDR3 has 12 amino acids. From germline, CDR1 is SGHRS and CDR2 YFSETQ. V lost 7 bases to trimming and J lost 4 bases, with 11 bases between them. The CDR3 here is CASRQVRETQYF. CDR3 DNA: TGCGCCAGCCGCCAGGTCCGAGAGACCCAGTACTTC.

The rearrangement links TRBV18 to TRBJ2-1, with D tentatively TRBD1 (6 bases). Germline CDR1 is KGHSH and CDR2 is LQKENI. Between the trimmed V and J ends, which lost 5 bases and 7 bases, there was a span of 21 bases. The CDR3 is made up of 16 amino acids. The CDR3 reads CASSIGMSPGANEQFF. CDR3 bases: TGTGCCAGCTCAATAGGCATGTCGCCAGGGGCTAATGAGCAGTTCTTC.

The rearrangement joins TRBV6-2 or TRBV6-3 to TRBJ2-1; D remains ambiguous. V was cut by 7 bases and J by 7 bases, with 8 bases left in between. CDR3 size: 11 residues. CDR1 is MNHEY, CDR2 SVGEGT, per germline. The CDR3, as DNA: TGTGCCAGCAAACGAAGAAATGAGCAGTTCTTC. This sequence encodes CASKRRNEQFF.

The chain recombines TRBV7-9 with TRBJ2-7; D perhaps matches TRBD2 (7 bases). This CDR3 spans 15 amino acids. V was trimmed by 4 bases and J by 5 bases, leaving 18 bases between them. CDR1 and CDR2 (germline): SEHNR, FQNEAQ (reference sequence). This CDR3 reads CASSSSRGGWNEQYF. The CDR3 DNA is TGTGCCAGCAGCTCTTCGCGCGGGGGCTGGAACGAGCAGTACTTC. Together with reference TRBV7-9 and TRBJ2-7, the CDR3 gives the full variable domain: DTGVSQNPRHKITKRGQNVTFRCDPISEHNRLYWYRQTLGQGPEFLTYFQNEAQLEKSRLLSDRFSAERPKGSFSTLEIQRTEQGDSAMYLCASSSSRGGWNEQYFGPGTRLTVT.

The sample holds many counts of this clonotype. The V gene is TRBV5-5, the J gene TRBJ2-5; D perhaps matches TRBD2 (5 bases). V lost 4 bases, J lost 2 bases, and 21 bases lay in between. The CDR3 runs 17 residues. Per the germline V gene, CDR1 is SGHKS and CDR2 is YYEKEE (reference sequence). In nucleotides, the CDR3 is TGTGCCAGCAGCAGCCGAGTAAGGGAGATCGGGCAAGAGACCCAGTACTTC. It yields the protein CASSSRVREIGQETQYF.

This clonotype was counted many times. The genes are TRBV3-1 and TRBJ2-1, with no clear D. Trimming removed 0 bases at V and 8 bases at J, with 11 bases between. Germline assignment: CDR1 LGHDT and CDR2 YNNKEL (reference sequence). This CDR3 has 14 amino acids. CDR3 in amino acids: CASSQEPLVYEQFF. The CDR3 bases are TGTGCCAGCAGCCAAGAACCCCTAGTGTATGAGCAGTTCTTC.

This clonotype has a count of ten or more. The chain carries TRBV7-6 and TRBJ2-1; tentatively, D is TRBD1 or TRBD2 (5 bases each). V was shortened by 4 bases and J by 3 bases, with 13 bases between the two germline ends. CDR1 and CDR2 from the germline V gene are SGHVS and FNYEAQ. The CDR3 extends over 15 amino acids. The CDR3 region is CASSSSGGGYNEQFF. The CDR3 region has the DNA TGTGCCAGCAGCTCCAGTGGGGGTGGCTACAATGAGCAGTTCTTC.

This clonotype was counted at least ten times. This sequence joins TRBV5-6 and TRBJ2-1; 9 nucleotides line up with TRBD1. This CDR3 region has 15 residues. The germline V gene has CDR1 SGHDT and CDR2 YYEEEE. Trimming took 3 bases from V and 3 from J; bases not matched to a gene: 4. The CDR3 here is CASSWGQGNYNEQFF. In DNA, the CDR3 is TGTGCCAGCAGCTGGGGACAGGGCAACTACAATGAGCAGTTCTTC.

This clonotype showed up many times. V gene TRBV10-3 combines with J gene TRBJ2-3; 7 nucleotides match TRBD2. The CDR3 length is 15 residues. Germline V gene sequence: CDR1 ENHRY, CDR2 SYGVKD. The V and J ends lost 3 bases and 4 bases, in that order; junction bases with no gene match: 7. CDR3 DNA sequence: TGTGCCATCAGTGACCCCGCGGGAGTGTCAGATACGCAGTATTTT. Residues: CAISDPAGVSDTQYF.

The chain links TRBV19 to TRBJ2-5; possible D gene TRBD2, 6 bases. CDR3 length: 17 residues. V dropped 7 bases and J dropped 4 bases, with 25 bases sitting between them. Looked up from germline, CDR1 is LNHDA and CDR2 is SQIVND (reference sequence). For the CDR3, the DNA is TGTGCCAGTAACCGAAGAGGAGGGGCGAAGGGCGGAGAGACCCAGTACTTC. Translating gives CASNRRGGAKGGETQYF.

The chain joins TRBV6-5 to TRBJ2-2; D gene ambiguous. The V end was cut by 2 bases, the J end by 1 base, with 5 bases between. The germline V gene has CDR1 MNHEY and CDR2 SVGAGI. The CDR3 runs to 14 residues. The CDR3 DNA follows: TGTGCCAGCAGTTACACCTGGAACACCGGGGAGCTGTTTTTT. It translates to CASSYTWNTGELFF.

In this sample, this clonotype turned up a few times. A read error may account for a junction end that differs from germline. The chain couples TRBV10-3 to TRBJ2-3; 7 bases align to TRBD2. Germline CDR1 and CDR2: ENHRY and SYGVKD. The CDR3 is 15 residues long. The CDR3 spells CATSTELAGTDTQYF. DNA for the CDR3: TGTGCCACCAGTACCGAGCTAGCGGGCACAGATACGCAGTATTTT.